The 2 T cell receptor beta chains in this list originate from one sample, sequenced in a study of T-cell memory formation after mild COVID-19. From the 5' RACE reads, TCRdb called clonotypes with MiXCR, one entry per CDR3 protein. Of some 150,000 distinct CDR3 sequences in the sample, approximately 5.7% were seen once. The sequencing input was PBMCs or a T cell subset sorted from them (not recorded which). Receptor source: an adult woman who had mild COVID-19 (a few samples of this study predate the infection). Cell type and time point are not known.

This clonotype was detected ten times or more. The chain joins TRBV7-2 to TRBJ2-1; TRBD2 matches 12 bases. CDR1 is SGHTA and CDR2 is FQGNSA in the germline V gene. Trimming at V came to 5 bases and at J to 0 bases, leaving 11 bases not matched to a gene. The CDR3 is 19 residues long. CDR3 nucleotide sequence: TGTGCCAGCAGCCCTAGACTAGCGGGGGCGGCCAGCTCCTACAATGAGCAGTTCTTC. Its translation is CASSPRLAGAASSYNEQFF.

In this sample, this clonotype turned up many times. CDR3 in amino acids: CAWSRANEQFF. CDR3 in DNA: TGTGCCTGGAGCCGGGCCAATGAGCAGTTCTTC. The chain links TRBV30 to TRBJ2-1; D gene ambiguous. The CDR3 has 11 residues. The germline V and J ends were trimmed by 3 bases and 6 bases, with 6 bases remaining between them. Looked up from germline, CDR1 is GTSNPN and CDR2 is SVGIG (reference sequence).